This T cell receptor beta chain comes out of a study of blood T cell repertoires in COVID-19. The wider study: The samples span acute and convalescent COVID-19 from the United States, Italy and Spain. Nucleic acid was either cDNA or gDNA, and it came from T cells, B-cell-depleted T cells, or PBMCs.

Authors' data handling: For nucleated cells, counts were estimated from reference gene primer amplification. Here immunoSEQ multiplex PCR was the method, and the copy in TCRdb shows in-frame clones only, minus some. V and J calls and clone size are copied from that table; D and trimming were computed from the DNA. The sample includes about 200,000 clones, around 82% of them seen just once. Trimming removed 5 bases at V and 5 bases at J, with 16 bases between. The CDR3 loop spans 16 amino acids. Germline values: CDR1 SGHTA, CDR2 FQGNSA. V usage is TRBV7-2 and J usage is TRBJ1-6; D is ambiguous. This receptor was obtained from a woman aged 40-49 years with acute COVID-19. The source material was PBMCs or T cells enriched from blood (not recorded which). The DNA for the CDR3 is TGTGCCAGCAGCCGGTCTCCGGTCCTAGATAATTCACCCCTCCACTTT. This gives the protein CASSRSPVLDNSPLHF.